The clone carrying this TCR beta chain was picked up many times. Trimming removed 5 bases from V and 6 bases from J; junction bases left unmatched: 12. The length of the CDR3 is 16 residues. The V gene's germline CDR1 is MDHEN and CDR2 SYDVKM. One entry per CDR3 protein results from TCRdb running MiXCR on the reads. The sample has 200,000 to 300,000 distinct CDR3 sequences, roughly 13% seen once. This entry comes from a study of T cell repertoires in cytomegalovirus infection. The J gene is TRBJ2-1, the V gene TRBV28; 8 nucleotides line up with TRBD2. The sequenced material came from PBMCs. This receptor was taken from a human donor in good health (CMV status not recorded). Some clones in this sample may be carry-over from other donors' samples. The CDR3 is CASSQIAGTLFNEQFF. As DNA, the CDR3 is TGTGCCAGCAGTCAGATAGCGGGAACCCTCTTCAATGAGCAGTTCTTC.